This T cell receptor (beta chain) was captured in a study of blood T cells in healthy people across ages. With a J-beta primer mix and a sample-barcoded 5' primer, a second PCR ran 7 to 11 cycles. TCRdb analysed the 5' RACE reads with MiXCR anew, one entry per CDR3 protein. The table includes about 1.4 million distinct CDR3 sequences, 55% to 75% detected once. This CDR3 has 14 residues. Germline CDR1 SQVTM, CDR2 ANQGSEA. Trimming removed 0 bases at V and 4 bases at J, with 9 bases between. This chain links TRBV29-1 with TRBJ1-4; D is unclear. The specimen sequenced was blood. The receptor was derived from a young man in good health. CDR3 region: CSVEEGLGNEKLFF. The DNA for the CDR3 is TGCAGCGTTGAAGAGGGGTTGGGTAATGAAAAACTGTTTTTT.